Listed here is a single T cell receptor (beta chain). As yet, its antigen is unknown. These data come from a study of cytomegalovirus exposure and HLA in healthy donors. Whole-study context: The Caucasian-associated ancestry cluster held over 80% of 350 to 450 genotyped donors. Study results and caveats: About 150 TCR beta chains were listed as cytomegalovirus-associated. Excluded: some indistinguishable V segments such as TRBV6-2 and TRBV6-3. There were several of the most significant clusters that appeared linked to common viral pathogens in a later analysis.

PCR involved 60 Vbeta and 13 Jbeta primers. The repertoire was sequenced with immunoSEQ multiplex PCR; TCRdb's copy has only in-frame clones and lacks some. The sample includes approximately 160,000 clones, over 75% seen only once; the top ten take 1%. The CDR3 consists of 16 residues. The germline gives CDR1 MNHEY, CDR2 SVGAGI. The J segment lost 5 bases and the V segment lost 0 bases, leaving 3 bases of the junction unmatched. The material sequenced was PBMCs. The rearrangement joins TRBV6-5 to TRBJ2-1; 11 nucleotides match TRBD2. This TCR was recovered from a woman aged 45-65 years in good health and CMV-seropositive. The CDR3: CASSYSYSGRDNEQFF. The DNA for the CDR3 is TGTGCCAGCAGTTACTCGTATAGCGGGAGGGACAATGAGCAGTTCTTC.